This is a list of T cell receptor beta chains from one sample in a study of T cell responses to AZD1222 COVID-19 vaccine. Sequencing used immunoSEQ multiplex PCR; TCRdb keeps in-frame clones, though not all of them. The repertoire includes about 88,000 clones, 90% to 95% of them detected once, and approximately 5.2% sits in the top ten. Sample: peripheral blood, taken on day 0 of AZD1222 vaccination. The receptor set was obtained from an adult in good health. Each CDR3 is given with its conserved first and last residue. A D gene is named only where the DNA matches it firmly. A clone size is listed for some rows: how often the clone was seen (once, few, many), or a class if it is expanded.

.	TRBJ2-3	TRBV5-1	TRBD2	CASSLMVAGGDTQYF	TGCGCCAGCAGCTTGATGGTAGCGGGAGGAGATACGCAGTATTTT
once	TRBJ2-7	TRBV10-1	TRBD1	CASSGPTGFEQYF	TGCGCCAGCAGTGGACCGACAGGGTTCGAGCAGTACTTC
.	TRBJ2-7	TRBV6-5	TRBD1	CASSYLIGGGEQYF	TGTGCCAGCAGTTACCTCATAGGGGGCGGCGAGCAGTACTTC
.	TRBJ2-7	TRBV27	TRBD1	CAIYRQNRQGTYEQYF	TGTGCCATCTATAGACAAAATAGACAGGGAACCTACGAGCAGTACTTC
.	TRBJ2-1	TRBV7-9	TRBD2	CASSPPGGDWNEQFF	TGTGCCAGCAGCCCACCCGGGGGGGATTGGAATGAGCAGTTCTTC
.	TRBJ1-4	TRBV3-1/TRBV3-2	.	CASSQTGTATNEKLFF	TGTGCCAGCAGCCAGACCGGGACTGCAACTAATGAAAAACTGTTTTTT
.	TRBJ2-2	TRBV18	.	CASSPGGGRTGELFF	TGTGCCAGCTCACCTGGTGGGGGTCGGACCGGGGAGCTGTTTTTT
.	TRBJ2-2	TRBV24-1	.	CATRYNSGELFF	TGTGCCACCAGATATAATAGCGGGGAGCTGTTTTTT
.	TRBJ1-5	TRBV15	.	CATSRVGWGQPQHF	TGTGCCACCAGCAGAGTTGGGTGGGGTCAGCCCCAGCATTTT
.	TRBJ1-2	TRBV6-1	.	CASSDTPNYGYTF	TGTGCCAGCAGTGATACACCTAACTATGGCTACACCTTC
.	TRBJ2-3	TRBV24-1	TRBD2	CATSDASGRAPDTQYF	TGTGCCACCAGTGACGCTAGCGGGAGGGCCCCAGATACGCAGTATTTT
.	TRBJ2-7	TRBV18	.	CASSPTQGTYEQYF	TGTGCCAGCTCACCAACTCAGGGTACCTACGAGCAGTACTTC
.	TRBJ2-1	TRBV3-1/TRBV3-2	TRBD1	CASSQARGRGEQFF	TGTGCCAGCAGCCAGGCCAGGGGGCGAGGTGAGCAGTTCTTC
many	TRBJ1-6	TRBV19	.	CASSAPGDGAPWNSPLHF	TGTGCCAGTAGTGCTCCCGGGGACGGTGCTCCCTGGAATTCACCCCTCCACTTT
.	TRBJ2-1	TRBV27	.	CASRLTGGGYNEQFF	TGTGCCAGCAGACTAACAGGGGGGGGCTACAATGAGCAGTTCTTC
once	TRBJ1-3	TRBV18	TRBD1	CASSLNPGQSGNTIYF	TGTGCCAGCTCACTTAACCCGGGACAGTCTGGAAACACCATATATTTT
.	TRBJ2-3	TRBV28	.	CASSYGPRSQYF	TGTGCCAGCAGTTACGGACCCCGCTCGCAGTATTTT
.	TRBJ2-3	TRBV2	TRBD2	CASKPNWGGDTQYF	TGTGCCAGCAAGCCCAACTGGGGGGGAGATACGCAGTATTTT
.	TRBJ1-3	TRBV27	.	CASSKRGGNSGNTIYF	TGTGCCAGCAGCAAACGGGGCGGGAACTCTGGAAACACCATATATTTT
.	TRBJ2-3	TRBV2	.	CASSRDTQYF	TGTGCCAGCAGTAGGGATACGCAGTATTTT
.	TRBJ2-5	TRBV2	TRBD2	CASIPSGQETQYF	TGTGCCAGCATCCCTAGCGGCCAAGAGACCCAGTACTTC
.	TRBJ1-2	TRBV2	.	CASTWVAGYTF	TGTGCCAGCACTTGGGTCGCTGGCTACACCTTC
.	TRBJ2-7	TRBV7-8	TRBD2	CASSLAYAAGGSGEQYF	TGTGCCAGCAGCTTAGCTTACGCAGCGGGAGGGTCGGGGGAGCAGTACTTC
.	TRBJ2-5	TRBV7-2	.	CASSSGRVQETQYF	TGTGCCAGCAGCTCCGGACGGGTGCAAGAGACCCAGTACTTC
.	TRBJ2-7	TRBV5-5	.	CASSLIQGLGQYF	TGTGCCAGCAGCTTGATACAGGGACTTGGGCAGTACTTC
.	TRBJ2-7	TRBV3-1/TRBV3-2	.	CASSQDASTGYF	TGTGCCAGCAGCCAAGATGCTAGCACGGGGTACTTC
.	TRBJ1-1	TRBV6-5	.	CASSYSGSIGTEAFF	TGTGCCAGCAGTTACTCGGGCTCGATAGGCACTGAAGCTTTCTTT
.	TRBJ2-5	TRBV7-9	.	CASSPIETQYF	TGTGCCAGCAGTCCGATCGAGACCCAGTACTTC
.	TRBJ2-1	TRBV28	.	CASSPLWGNEQFF	TGTGCCAGCAGCCCGCTCTGGGGTAATGAGCAGTTCTTC
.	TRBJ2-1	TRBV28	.	CASRSSGTYNEQFF	TGTGCCAGCAGAAGCAGCGGTACCTACAATGAGCAGTTCTTC
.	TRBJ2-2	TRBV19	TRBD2	CASSIGTTNTGELFF	TGTGCCAGTAGTATTGGGACTACTAACACCGGGGAGCTGTTTTTT
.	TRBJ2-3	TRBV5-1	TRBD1	CASSSRQGWHGDTQYF	TGCGCCAGCAGCTCGAGACAGGGCTGGCACGGGGATACGCAGTATTTT
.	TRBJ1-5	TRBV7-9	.	CASSIGGVNQPQHF	TGTGCCAGCAGCATAGGAGGGGTGAACCAGCCCCAGCATTTT
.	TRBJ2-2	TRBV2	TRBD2	CASSASSGSIAGELFF	TGTGCCAGCAGTGCGAGTAGCGGGTCGATAGCCGGGGAGCTGTTTTTT
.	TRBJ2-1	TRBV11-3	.	CASSPGAGLMYEQFF	TGTGCCAGCAGCCCAGGTGCCGGACTTATGTATGAGCAGTTCTTC
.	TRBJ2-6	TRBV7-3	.	CASSLFGAGANVLTF	TGTGCCAGCAGCTTATTCGGGGCTGGGGCCAACGTCCTGACTTTC
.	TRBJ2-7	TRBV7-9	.	CASSLAQGFGEQYF	TGTGCCAGCAGCTTAGCGCAGGGTTTCGGCGAGCAGTACTTC
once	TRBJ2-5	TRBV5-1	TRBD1	CASSFGTGQETQYF	TGCGCCAGCAGCTTTGGGACAGGGCAAGAGACCCAGTACTTC
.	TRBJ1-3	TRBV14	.	CASSSTLASGNTIYF	TGTGCCAGCAGCTCGACGCTAGCCTCTGGAAACACCATATATTTT
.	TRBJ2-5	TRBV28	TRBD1	CASRGGQGVWETQYF	TGTGCCAGCAGGGGGGGACAGGGGGTCTGGGAGACCCAGTACTTC
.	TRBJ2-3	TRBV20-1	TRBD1	CSASSGQQNTDTQYF	TGCAGTGCTAGTTCGGGACAGCAAAACACAGATACGCAGTATTTT
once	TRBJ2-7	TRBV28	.	CASSPRGYEQYF	TGTGCCAGCAGTCCCCGGGGGTATGAGCAGTACTTC
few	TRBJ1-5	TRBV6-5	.	CASRKRGGNQPQHF	TGTGCCAGCAGAAAACGTGGGGGCAATCAGCCCCAGCATTTT
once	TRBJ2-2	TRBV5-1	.	CASTLGDTNTGELFF	TGCGCCAGCACGCTGGGGGATACGAACACCGGGGAGCTGTTTTTT
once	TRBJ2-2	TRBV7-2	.	CASSIGVVAGELFF	TGTGCCAGCAGCATAGGGGTGGTAGCCGGGGAGCTGTTTTTT
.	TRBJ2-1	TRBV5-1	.	CASTTLGHRNEQFF	TGCGCCAGCACCACATTAGGCCATAGGAATGAGCAGTTCTTC
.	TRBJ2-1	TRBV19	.	CASSIVMAASSYNEQFF	TGTGCCAGTAGTATAGTTATGGCGGCTAGCTCCTACAATGAGCAGTTCTTC
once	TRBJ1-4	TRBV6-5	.	CASNGLQNEKLFF	TGTGCCAGCAACGGGTTACAGAATGAAAAACTGTTTTTT
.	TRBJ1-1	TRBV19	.	CASSTQLGGGNTEAFF	TGTGCCAGTAGTACCCAGTTGGGGGGGGGAAACACTGAAGCTTTCTTT
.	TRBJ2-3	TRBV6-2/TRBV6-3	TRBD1	CASSRQGIDTQYF	TGTGCCAGCAGTCGACAGGGGATAGATACGCAGTATTTT
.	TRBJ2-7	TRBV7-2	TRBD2	CASSRTSGIDEQYF	TGTGCCAGCAGCCGGACTAGCGGGATTGACGAGCAGTACTTC
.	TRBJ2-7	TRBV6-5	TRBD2	CASSYPHREGQYF	TGTGCCAGCAGTTACCCTCACCGGGAGGGGCAGTACTTC
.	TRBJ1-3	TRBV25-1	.	CASSEVGSSGNTIYF	TGTGCCAGCAGTGAAGTCGGGTCCTCTGGAAACACCATATATTTT
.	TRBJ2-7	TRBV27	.	CASSSGVYYEQYF	TGTGCCAGCAGTTCAGGGGTCTACTACGAGCAGTACTTC
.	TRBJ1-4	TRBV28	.	CASSPPATNEKLFF	TGTGCCAGCAGTCCGCCCGCAACTAATGAAAAACTGTTTTTT
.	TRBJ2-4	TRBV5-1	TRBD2	CASSLVGLADQKNIQYF	TGCGCCAGCAGCTTGGTGGGACTAGCGGACCAAAAAAACATTCAGTACTTC
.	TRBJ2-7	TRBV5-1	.	CASSDSYEQYF	TGCGCCAGCAGCGACTCCTACGAGCAGTACTTC